This T cell receptor beta chain was recovered during a study of graft-versus-host responses after intestinal transplantation. Across the whole study: Anti-thymocyte globulin was used for induction in all recipients, who then took tacrolimus and steroids for approximately 3 years.

Comment on this clone: The antigen is unknown.

The assay was immunoSEQ multiplex PCR, and TCRdb's table has in-frame clones only and misses some. The profile shows 85,000 to 100,000 clones, 91% of them singletons. This CDR3 is 13 amino acids long. V was pared by 3 bases and J by 6 bases, with 12 bases between. Germline V lookup: CDR1 SGHVS, CDR2 FQNEAQ. Notes on the study in general: Present in recipient marrow, GvH clones included some that appeared first in ileum or blood. Early post-transplant HvG declines tracked with peak circulating GvH clone levels.

Sequenced here: unstimulated CD4+ T cells sorted from spleen or lymph node cells, sampled before transplant. The sequence came from a human donor who was the organ donor for an intestinal transplant. The V and J genes are TRBV7-8 and TRBJ2-7, with D possibly matching TRBD2 (5 bases). The CDR3 here is CASSLREIGEQYF. The DNA of the CDR3 is TGTGCCAGCAGCTTGAGGGAGATAGGCGAGCAGTACTTC. The full variable domain, in which reference TRBV7-8 and TRBJ2-7 provide the parts outside the CDR3, is GAGVSQSPRYKVAKRGQDVALRCDPISGHVSLFWYQQALGQGPEFLTYFQNEAQLDKSGLPSDRFFAERPEGSVSTLKIQRTQQEDSAVYLCASSLREIGEQYFGPGTRLTVT.